The rows below give T cell receptor beta chains drawn from one sample of a study of cytomegalovirus exposure and HLA in healthy donors. The method was immunoSEQ multiplex PCR; TCRdb's version includes in-frame clones alone and lacks a portion of them. Among about 220,000 clones listed, over 80% were seen once. Sequencing input: PBMCs. The receptors originated from a woman aged 25 to 39 in good health and CMV-seropositive. Each CDR3 is given with its conserved first and last residue. The order of the fields is clone size, V gene, J gene, D gene, CDR3 protein, CDR3 DNA. The D gene is left open where the match is weak. Where a row states a size, it is once, few, many or the class of an expanded clone; other rows omit it.

-,TRBV6-5,TRBJ2-2,TRBD1,CASSYSTGHGELFF,TGTGCCAGCAGTTACTCGACAGGGCACGGGGAGCTGTTTTTT
-,TRBV19,TRBJ1-4,-,CASSMGIGEKLFF,TGTGCCAGTAGTATGGGGATCGGTGAAAAACTGTTTTTT
-,TRBV14,TRBJ2-1,-,CASSQVSGNEQFF,TGTGCCAGCAGCCAAGTTTCAGGGAATGAGCAGTTCTTC
-,TRBV12-5,TRBJ2-1,TRBD1,CASGTGTGRWDEQFF,TGTGCTAGTGGGACAGGGACAGGACGTTGGGATGAGCAGTTCTTC
few,TRBV30,TRBJ2-2,-,CAWKETGELFF,TGTGCCTGGAAGGAGACCGGGGAGCTGTTTTTT
-,TRBV2,TRBJ1-2,TRBD1,CASGDRVNRGYTF,TGTGCCAGCGGGGACAGGGTAAATCGTGGCTACACCTTC
-,TRBV27,TRBJ2-1,-,CASRGLRGELYGLTQQFF,TGTGCCAGCAGAGGGTTGCGCGGGGAACTCTACGGGCTCACACAGCAGTTCTTC
few,TRBV4-3,TRBJ1-5,-,CASSQDSGQPQHF,TGCGCCAGCAGCCAAGATAGCGGTCAGCCCCAGCATTTT
-,TRBV28,TRBJ1-1,-,CASSRPRPEGTEAFF,TGTGCCAGCAGTCGACCCCGTCCCGAGGGCACTGAAGCTTTCTTT
-,TRBV7-2,TRBJ2-7,-,CASSSGSGEQYF,TGTGCCAGCAGCTCAGGTTCCGGCGAGCAGTACTTC
-,TRBV30,TRBJ2-7,TRBD2,CAWSPRYAGVSYEQYF,TGTGCCTGGAGCCCCAGGTACGCGGGGGTCTCCTACGAGCAGTACTTC
once,TRBV5-1,TRBJ2-7,TRBD2,CASSSGEGEQYF,TGCGCCAGCAGCTCGGGGGAGGGGGAGCAGTACTTC
-,TRBV10-3,TRBJ1-2,TRBD1,CAISSYGDRALDGYTF,TGTGCCATCAGCAGCTATGGGGACAGGGCCCTAGATGGCTACACCTTC
few,TRBV5-5,TRBJ2-7,-,CASSPDYFSYEQYF,TGTGCCAGCAGCCCCGACTACTTCTCCTACGAGCAGTACTTC